This T cell receptor (beta chain) was recorded in a study of identical twins (dated by TCRdb to 2015 to 2016). The study in broad terms: To test whether fetal clonotypes persist, this study deep-sequenced TCR alpha and beta repertoires from monozygotic twins, from unrelated adults of various ages, and from cord blood. Replicate twin experiments were performed at different times using different library preparation protocols to rule out contamination. Broader findings and caveats from the paper: In beta out-of-frame sequences, excess twin sharing was weaker, because having fewer shared sequences lowered the signal-to-noise ratio. In monozygotic twins, recombination models systematically underestimated out-of-frame TCR alpha sharing, but the models matched the sharing seen between unrelated individuals. Abundant cord blood beta clonotypes had fewer insertions, young adult naive repertoires showed a similar but weaker trend, and memory repertoires showed no such trend. Because the same donors could not be followed over many years, conclusions were based on cross-sectional statistical analysis. Invariant T cells such as MAIT and iNKT could partly confound zero-insertion analyses, though diverse VJ usage argued against this for most clonotypes. Compared with coincidental sharing between unrelated individuals, out-of-frame TCR alpha sequences shared between twins had an excess of sequences with low generation probability.

Every donor was a healthy Caucasian. Three pairs of female monozygotic twins, all aged 18 to 29 years, made up the twin cohort. CD4+ and CD8+ T cell populations were isolated with positive isolation kits from Invitrogen. Libraries were prepared through 5' RACE. The reads were generated on an Illumina HiSeq 2000. A universal primer binding site was added through template switching, and the final cDNA carried a unique molecular identifier so that TCR cDNA molecules could be counted accurately. Specific primers in the conserved constant-segment region were used to synthesize first-strand cDNA for the TCR alpha and beta chains. To control for contamination, each cDNA library was double barcoded with a SMART-Mk sample barcode plus Illumina barcodes. TruSeq adapter sequences along with Illumina sample barcodes were introduced in two successive PCR steps. Sequencing of the TCR alpha and beta cDNA libraries was done on the Illumina HiSeq platform using custom primers. Turning to the authors' computational methods: MiGEC processed the raw reads to extract unique molecular identifiers, while MiXCR was used to determine the CDR3 positions. Recombination models were inferred per individual with the repgenHMM and IGoR tools using an EM algorithm. Shared clonotype analysis was performed with the tcR package in R, normalizing sharing by the product of cloneset sizes. To study raw recombination free of thymic and clonal selection effects, out-of-frame nonproductive sequences were analyzed. Using fastp at Q25 and MiXCR, TCRdb reprocessed the public reads and kept productive beta chains. Each record represents a unique CDR3 protein, reported with the most common genes and DNA among its rows. It is TCRdb's table, rather than the study itself, that gives the V and J calls and clone size. A total of more than 400,000 distinct CDR3 sequences appear in this sample, 12% to 15% of them only once. The top ten clonotypes cover around 0.4% of the sample.

A word on this clonotype: Its recognized antigen is unknown. Base qualities were left out, and no much larger clone turns up one base away.

Trimming leaves V shorter by 2 bases and J shorter by 1 base, with the junction holding 5 bases beyond the gene matches. Including cysteine and phenylalanine, the CDR3 has 16 amino acids. The only DNA kept is the CDR3, 48 bases in frame from the first base. The same data also contributed to another study, on yellow fever vaccine responses in identical twins. The second paper states: According to the authors, in identical twins the way T cells responded to vaccination appeared partly convergent and partly personalized. Focusing on identical twins, the study followed the T cell clones that responded to the vaccine, and did so with precision.

The source of this sequence is a woman younger than 35 in good health. Recombination linked TRBV12-3 or TRBV12-4 to TRBJ1-5, and 7 junction bases match TRBD1. Sequencing was performed on CD4+ T cells sorted from blood. This receptor has the CDR3 CASSLPGTASNQPQHF. At the DNA level, the sequence is TGTGCCAGCAGTTTACCCGGGACAGCGAGCAATCAGCCCCAGCATTTT.